The 29 T cell receptor beta chains given below trace back to one sample, sequenced in a study of cytotoxic CD8 clonotypes in ibrutinib-treated CLL. Repertoires were generated with immunoSEQ multiplex PCR, while TCRdb's copy carries only in-frame clones and drops some. The table records tens of thousands of clones, over 75% of them present only once. Source: PBMCs, taken at disease progression, from a patient treated with ibrutinib. These receptors were collected from a human donor with chronic lymphocytic leukemia.

The chain has TRBV5-1 and TRBJ1-6, with D uncertain. V lost 4 bases and J 4 bases, leaving 9 bases between the germline ends. CDR1 SGHRS and CDR2 YFSETQ come from the germline V gene. CDR3 length equals 14 residues. The CDR3 sequence: CASSEGQYNSPLHF. Written as DNA, the CDR3 is TGCGCCAGCAGCGAGGGTCAGTATAATTCACCCCTCCACTTT.

This rearrangement joins TRBV19 to TRBJ2-3; TRBD2 agrees at 7 bases. The trim removed 1 base at V and 5 bases at J, leaving 6 bases unmatched. In germline, CDR1 is LNHDA, CDR2 SQIVND (reference sequence). The CDR3 runs 15 residues. The CDR3 DNA sequence: TGTGCCAGTAGTATAGGGGGCGGGAGAAAAGATACGCAGTATTTT. It specifies CASSIGGGRKDTQYF.

The rearrangement uses TRBV4-1 and TRBJ2-1; D is undetermined. Germline CDR1 reads MGHRA; CDR2 reads YSYEKL. The length of the CDR3 is 15 residues. With 5 bases removed from V and 2 bases from J, the gap between germline ends came to 13 bases. CDR3 in amino acids: CASSAFADPYNEQFF. DNA of the CDR3: TGCGCCAGCAGCGCCTTTGCGGATCCCTACAATGAGCAGTTCTTC.

Here the CDR3 reads CASSAVLGGGGEKLFF. CDR3 nucleotide sequence: TGTGCCAGCAGTGCCGTCCTGGGGGGTGGTGGCGAAAAACTGTTTTTT. This chain uses TRBV28 with TRBJ1-4; perhaps TRBD1 as D (5 bases). V dropped 5 bases and J dropped 8 bases, with 21 bases sitting between them. This CDR3 is built from 16 residues. Germline CDR1 is MDHEN and CDR2 is SYDVKM.

The chain links TRBV9 to TRBJ2-7, with TRBD1 identical over 7 bases. V lost 0 bases to trimming and J lost 3 bases; unmatched junction nucleotides: 6. The CDR3 has 15 amino acids. The germline gives CDR1 SGDLS, CDR2 YYNGEE. CDR3 residues: CASSVEGTEYYEQYF. The CDR3 DNA sequence: TGTGCCAGCAGCGTAGAAGGGACAGAGTACTACGAGCAGTACTTC.

Only a few counts were recorded for this clone. This rearrangement joins TRBV19 to TRBJ2-7, with D hard to call. CDR1 and CDR2 from the germline V gene are LNHDA and SQIVND (reference sequence). The CDR3 is 14 residues long. Between the trimmed V and J ends, which lost 4 bases and 6 bases, there was a span of 16 bases. The CDR3 sequence: CASSTGPFPPEQYF. CDR3 coding DNA: TGTGCCAGTAGTACCGGTCCTTTTCCGCCCGAGCAGTACTTC.

V and J are TRBV4-1 and TRBJ1-5; a possible D gene is TRBD1 (5 bases). Germline CDR1 MGHRA, CDR2 YSYEKL. The CDR3 runs 15 residues. V gave up 0 bases and J gave up 7 bases, with 13 bases separating them. The CDR3 region is CASSQETGLWQPQHF. The CDR3 DNA sequence: TGCGCCAGCAGCCAAGAAACAGGCCTATGGCAGCCCCAGCATTTT.

This clone was seen only once. This sequence joins TRBV5-1 and TRBJ1-3; TRBD1 is a possible D gene (5 bases). CDR3 length: 15 amino acids. V was clipped by 3 bases and J by 0 bases, with 10 bases between them. Per the germline V gene, CDR1 is SGHRS and CDR2 is YFSETQ. This CDR3 is CASSWDGSSGNTIYF. As DNA, the CDR3 is TGCGCCAGCAGCTGGGACGGCTCCTCTGGAAACACCATATATTTT.

The chain has TRBV30 and TRBJ1-1, with D possibly being TRBD1 (5 bases). The CDR3 is 14 residues long. Trimming took 7 bases from V and 1 from J, leaving 16 bases between them. In germline, CDR1 is GTSNPN, CDR2 SVGIG (reference sequence). The CDR3 here is CAYHGGGTNTEAFF. DNA for the CDR3: TGTGCCTACCACGGGGGGGGGACGAACACTGAAGCTTTCTTT. The variable domain in full, with the rest retrieved from reference TRBV30 and TRBJ1-1, is SQTIHQWPATLVQPVGSPLSLECTVEGTSNPNLYWYRQAAGRGLQLLFYSVGIGQISSEVPQNLSASRPQDRQFILSSKKLLLSDSGFYLCAYHGGGTNTEAFFGQGTRLTVV.

The chain links TRBV6-4 to TRBJ2-3, with 7 bases aligning to TRBD2. Germline V lookup: CDR1 MRHNA, CDR2 SNTAGT. The CDR3 has 14 residues. With V trimmed by 4 bases and J by 1 base, 2 bases remained unmatched. The CDR3 nucleotides read TGTGCCAGCAGTGCTGGGGGGGGCACAGATACGCAGTATTTT. Its translation is CASSAGGGTDTQYF.

Regarding this clone: A far larger clone is off by one base, so a read error is likely. The sample holds other DNA sequences that translate to the same CDR3. J is TRBJ2-7 and V is TRBV4-1, with D tentatively TRBD1 (5 bases). Germline loops: CDR1 MGHRA, CDR2 YSYEKL. This CDR3 has 16 amino acids. Trimming pared 3 bases from V and 6 bases from J, leaving 21 bases between. The DNA for the CDR3 is TGCGCCAGCAGCCATGGTATTGATGACAGCGCGAGCGAGCAGTACTTC. Its translation: CASSHGIDDSASEQYF.

The CDR3 DNA follows: TGTGCCAGCAGCTTAGACATCTATGGCTACACCTTC. Translation gives CASSLDIYGYTF. The chain carries TRBV7-8 and TRBJ1-2; D is ambiguous. V lost 1 base, J lost 4 bases, and 4 bases lay in between. CDR3 length: 12 residues. Germline V gives CDR1 SGHVS, CDR2 FQNEAQ.

V gene TRBV5-1 combines with J gene TRBJ1-1; no definite D call. There are 15 residues in the CDR3. The germline CDR1 and CDR2 sequences are SGHRS and YFSETQ. The V end lost 0 bases, the J end lost 4 bases, and 13 bases lay between the germline ends. CDR3 sequence: CASSLAGQDATEAFF. CDR3 DNA sequence: TGCGCCAGCAGCTTGGCCGGGCAGGACGCCACTGAAGCTTTCTTT.

The rearrangement links TRBV25-1 to TRBJ2-3; 10 bases fit TRBD2. The CDR3 consists of 15 residues. Unmatched junction bases numbered 11, after V lost 8 bases and J lost 6 bases. Germline CDR1 is MGHDK and CDR2 is SYGVNS. The CDR3 protein is CASGAGLALLDTQYF. CDR3 nucleotide sequence: TGTGCCAGCGGGGCGGGACTAGCGCTTTTGGATACGCAGTATTTT.

The chain is built from TRBV7-3 and TRBJ2-1; the match to TRBD2 covers 8 bases. This CDR3 spans 13 amino acids. V shed 2 bases and J 12 bases; nucleotides not matched to a gene: 6. Germline V gene sequence: CDR1 SGHTA, CDR2 FQGTGA. CDR3 bases: TGTGCCAGCAGCTTACAGCGGGAGTTTTCGCAGTTCTTC. Translation: CASSLQREFSQFF.

This chain joins TRBV6-1 and TRBJ1-3; D gene unclear. CDR3 size: 13 residues. V was trimmed by 7 bases and J by 2 bases, leaving 9 bases between them. Germline V lookup: CDR1 MNHNS, CDR2 SASEGT. CDR3 in amino acids: CASMRETGNTIYF. CDR3 nucleotides: TGTGCCAGCATGAGGGAGACTGGAAACACCATATATTTT.

The chain carries TRBV30 and TRBJ2-2; D is undetermined. The CDR3 length is 13 residues. The V and J ends lost 0 bases and 4 bases respectively, with 6 bases between them. CDR1 GTSNPN and CDR2 SVGIG come from the germline V gene (reference sequence). The CDR3 region is CAWSVTFTGELFF. CDR3 sequence (DNA): TGTGCCTGGAGTGTAACGTTCACCGGGGAGCTGTTTTTT.

V and J are TRBV28 and TRBJ2-6, with 7 bases matching TRBD1. The V gene end was trimmed by 4 bases and the J gene end by 0 bases; junction bases not matched to a gene: 3. Germline CDR1 reads MDHEN; CDR2 reads SYDVKM. The CDR3 extends over 16 amino acids. The CDR3, as DNA: TGTGCCAGCAGTTCATGGACAGGCTCTGGGGCCAACGTCCTGACTTTC. This gives the protein CASSSWTGSGANVLTF.

V is TRBV2 and J is TRBJ2-1; 9 bases map to TRBD2. Losses at the gene ends were 4 bases for V and 6 bases for J; bases not matched to a gene: 7. Germline V gene data show CDR1 as SNHLY and CDR2 as FYNNEI. The CDR3 has 15 amino acids. The CDR3 DNA is TGTGCCAGCAGTGTTGGCGGGGGGGCCGGCAATGAGCAGTTCTTC. This sequence encodes CASSVGGGAGNEQFF. Combining the CDR3 with reference TRBV2 and TRBJ2-1 gives the whole variable domain EPEVTQTPSHQVTQMGQEVILRCVPISNHLYFYWYRQILGQKVEFLVSFYNNEISEKSEIFDDQFSVERPDGSNFTLKIRSTKLEDSAMYFCASSVGGGAGNEQFFGPGTRLTVL.

This chain connects TRBV7-2 to TRBJ2-4, with 10 bases matching TRBD1. CDR1 SGHTA and CDR2 FQGNSA come from the germline V gene. The CDR3 spans 19 residues. Trimming cost V 7 bases and J 0 bases; bases outside gene matches: 15. The DNA for the CDR3 is TGTGCCAGCACCCTCGTGGGGGACAGGGGATACTTAGCCAAAAACATTCAGTACTTC. Translated, it gives CASTLVGDRGYLAKNIQYF.

The chain carries TRBV4-1 and TRBJ2-1; 8 bases fit TRBD1. The CDR3 is 15 residues long. Germline values: CDR1 MGHRA, CDR2 YSYEKL. With V trimmed by 2 bases and J by 0 bases, 0 bases remained unmatched. CDR3 nucleotide sequence: TGCGCCAGCAGCCAACAGGGGGCCTCCTACAATGAGCAGTTCTTC. This translates into CASSQQGASYNEQFF.

This chain joins TRBV4-1 and TRBJ1-5; D is perhaps TRBD1 (5 bases). This CDR3 is 16 amino acids long. Trimming stripped 1 base from V and 5 bases from J, with 15 bases between. Germline V gene data show CDR1 as MGHRA and CDR2 as YSYEKL. The CDR3, as DNA: TGCGCCAGCAGCCAAGTCTGGGGCGGGGGGGATCAGCCCCAGCATTTT. The encoded protein is CASSQVWGGGDQPQHF.

This clone was detected only a few times. The chain joins TRBV2 to TRBJ2-7; 10 positions agree with TRBD2. Germline CDR1 is SNHLY and CDR2 is FYNNEI. This CDR3 is 14 amino acids long. The ends lost 5 bases at V and 3 bases at J; junction bases unmatched: 4. The CDR3 DNA reads as TGTGCCAGCAGTCCACCTAGCGGGAGCTACGAGCAGTACTTC. Its translation: CASSPPSGSYEQYF.

The chain carries TRBV6-5 and TRBJ1-2; D is perhaps TRBD1 (5 bases). This CDR3 comprises 15 residues. V lost 0 bases, J lost 8 bases, and 16 bases lay in between. CDR1 and CDR2 from the germline V gene are MNHEY and SVGAGI. CDR3 residues: CASSYSGQGTRGYTF. DNA of the CDR3: TGTGCCAGCAGTTACTCAGGGCAGGGAACGCGGGGCTACACCTTC.

The chain recombines TRBV6-6 with TRBJ1-3; perhaps TRBD1 as D (6 bases). CDR1 is MNHNY, CDR2 SVGAGI, per germline (reference sequence). The CDR3 consists of 16 residues. V was clipped by 2 bases and J by 0 bases, with 11 bases between them. In DNA, the CDR3 is TGTGCCAGCAGTTACGGGGACACCAACTCTGGAAACACCATATATTTT. Protein: CASSYGDTNSGNTIYF.

This clone was detected only a few times. Other DNA sequences in this specimen translate into the identical CDR3. The chain couples TRBV5-1 to TRBJ1-1, with unresolved D. CDR3 size: 11 residues. From germline, CDR1 is SGHRS and CDR2 YFSETQ. V was pared by 0 bases and J by 8 bases, with 5 bases between. DNA for the CDR3: TGCGCCAGCAGCTTGGGACTGGAAGCTTTCTTT. Translated: CASSLGLEAFF. Looking up the rest from reference TRBV5-1 and TRBJ1-1 gives the full variable domain: KAGVTQTPRYLIKTRGQQVTLSCSPISGHRSVSWYQQTPGQGLQFLFEYFSETQRNKGNFPGRFSGRQFSNSRSEMNVSTLELGDSALYLCASSLGLEAFFGQGTRLTVV.

The chain employs TRBV19 and TRBJ2-5; a weak D match, TRBD2 (5 bases). Germline V gives CDR1 LNHDA, CDR2 SQIVND (reference sequence). The CDR3 sequence is 12 residues long. The ends were cut back, 10 bases at V and 4 bases at J, with 13 bases in the middle. The CDR3 is CATGPEGETQYF. CDR3 nucleotides: TGTGCCACCGGGCCCGAGGGAGAGACCCAGTACTTC.

V gene TRBV7-9 combines with J gene TRBJ1-1; 7 nucleotides agree with TRBD1. Germline assignment: CDR1 SEHNR and CDR2 FQNEAQ (reference sequence). The J segment lost 6 bases and the V segment lost 5 bases, leaving 9 bases of the junction unmatched. The CDR3 totals 14 residues. The CDR3 coding sequence is TGTGCCAGCAGCAGAGGACAGGACCATCCTGAAGCTTTCTTT. It yields the protein CASSRGQDHPEAFF.

This clone was found a few times. CDR3 region: CASSLRQAGNQPQHF. CDR3 coding DNA: TGTGCCAGCAGCTTGCGTCAGGCGGGCAATCAGCCCCAGCATTTT. V usage is TRBV5-6 and J usage is TRBJ1-5; D not certain. V was clipped by 1 base and J by 2 bases, with 10 bases between them. The CDR3 is 15 amino acids. CDR1 is SGHDT, CDR2 YYEEEE, per germline.